This T cell receptor beta chain was identified during a study of T-cell reconstitution after alpha-beta-depleted transplantation in children. The CDR3 covers 15 residues. V lost 6 bases to trimming and J lost 4 bases, with 17 bases between them. CDR1 MNHEY and CDR2 SMNVEV come from the germline V gene (reference sequence). The sample holds a few counts of this clonotype. Molecular barcoding with unique molecular identifiers was used for the TCRbeta library. A single record per CDR3 protein comes from TCRdb applying MiXCR to the PCR reads. Here the sample spans about 610,000 distinct CDR3 sequences, approximately 10% being singletons.

This sequence was found in a human donor who donated a stem cell graft to a child with acute myeloid leukemia. The chain recombines TRBV27 with TRBJ2-3, with D uncertain. The sample in question was PBMCs from the stem cell graft donor, obtained from the stem cell graft. The CDR3 coding sequence is TGTGCCAGCAGCCTTTCCTCCTACGGCGCAGATACGCAGTATTTT. Residues: CASSLSSYGADTQYF.